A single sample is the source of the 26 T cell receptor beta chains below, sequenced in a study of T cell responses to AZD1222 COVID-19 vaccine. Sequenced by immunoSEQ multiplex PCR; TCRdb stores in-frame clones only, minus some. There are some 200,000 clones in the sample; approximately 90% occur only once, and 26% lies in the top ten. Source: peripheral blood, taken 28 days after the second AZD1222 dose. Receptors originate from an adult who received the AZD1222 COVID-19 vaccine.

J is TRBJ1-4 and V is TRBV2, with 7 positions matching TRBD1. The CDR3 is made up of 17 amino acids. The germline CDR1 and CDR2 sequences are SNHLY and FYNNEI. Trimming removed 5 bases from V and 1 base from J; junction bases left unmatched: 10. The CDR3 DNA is TGTGCCAGCAGTAAAGACAGGGTCAAAAGAACTAATGAAAAACTGTTTTTT. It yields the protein CASSKDRVKRTNEKLFF. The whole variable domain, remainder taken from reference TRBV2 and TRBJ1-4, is EPEVTQTPSHQVTQMGQEVILRCVPISNHLYFYWYRQILGQKVEFLVSFYNNEISEKSEIFDDQFSVERPDGSNFTLKIRSTKLEDSAMYFCASSKDRVKRTNEKLFFGSGTQLSVL.

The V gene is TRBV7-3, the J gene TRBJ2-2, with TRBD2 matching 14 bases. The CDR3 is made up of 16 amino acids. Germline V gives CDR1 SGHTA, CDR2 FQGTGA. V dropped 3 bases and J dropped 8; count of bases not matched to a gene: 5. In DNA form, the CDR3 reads TGTGCCAGCAGCTTCCTGGGACTAGCGGGAGAGGGGGAGCTGTTTTTT. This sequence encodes CASSFLGLAGEGELFF.

The CDR3 bases are TGTGCCAGCAGCCCCGGGGGAGGACGAACTAATGAAAAACTGTTTTTT. Translating it yields CASSPGGGRTNEKLFF. The chain has TRBV5-5 and TRBJ1-4; the D gene is possibly TRBD1 (5 bases). The V gene's germline CDR1 is SGHKS and CDR2 YYEKEE (reference sequence). Trimming stripped 4 bases from V and 1 base from J, with 14 bases between. The CDR3 runs 16 residues.

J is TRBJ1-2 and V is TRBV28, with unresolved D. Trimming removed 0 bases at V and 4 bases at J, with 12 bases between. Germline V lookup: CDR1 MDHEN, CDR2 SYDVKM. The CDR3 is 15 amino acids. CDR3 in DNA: TGTGCCAGCAGTTTATGGGCGGGCGGCCTCTATGGCTACACCTTC. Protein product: CASSLWAGGLYGYTF.

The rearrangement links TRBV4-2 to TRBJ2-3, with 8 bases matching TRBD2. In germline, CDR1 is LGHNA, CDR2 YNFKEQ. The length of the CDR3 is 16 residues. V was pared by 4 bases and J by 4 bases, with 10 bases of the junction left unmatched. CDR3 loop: CASSRLEAGGADTQYF. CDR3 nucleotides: TGTGCCAGCAGCCGACTAGAGGCGGGAGGAGCAGATACGCAGTATTTT.

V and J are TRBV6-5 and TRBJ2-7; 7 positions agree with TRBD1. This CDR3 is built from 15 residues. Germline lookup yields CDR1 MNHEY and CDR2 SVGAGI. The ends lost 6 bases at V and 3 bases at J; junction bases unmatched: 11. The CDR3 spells CASRDPTTGNYEQYF. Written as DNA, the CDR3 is TGTGCCAGCAGAGACCCGACGACAGGGAACTACGAGCAGTACTTC.

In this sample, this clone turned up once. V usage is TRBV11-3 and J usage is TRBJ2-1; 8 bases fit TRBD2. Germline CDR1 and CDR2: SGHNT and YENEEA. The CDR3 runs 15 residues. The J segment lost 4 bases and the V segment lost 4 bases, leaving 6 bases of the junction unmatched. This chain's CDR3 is CASSSRLAQYNEQFF. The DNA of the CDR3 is TGTGCCAGCAGCTCTCGACTAGCGCAATACAATGAGCAGTTCTTC. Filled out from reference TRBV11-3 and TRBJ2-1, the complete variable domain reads EAGVVQSPRYKIIEKKQPVAFWCNPISGHNTLYWYLQNLGQGPELLIRYENEEAVDDSQLPKDRFSAERLKGVDSTLKIQPAELGDSAVYLCASSSRLAQYNEQFFGPGTRLTVL.

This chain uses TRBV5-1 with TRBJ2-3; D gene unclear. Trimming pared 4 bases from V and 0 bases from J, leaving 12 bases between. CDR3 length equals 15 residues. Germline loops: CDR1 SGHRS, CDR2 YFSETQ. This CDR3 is CASSTLGASTDTQYF. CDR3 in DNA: TGCGCCAGCAGCACTTTAGGTGCTAGCACAGATACGCAGTATTTT.

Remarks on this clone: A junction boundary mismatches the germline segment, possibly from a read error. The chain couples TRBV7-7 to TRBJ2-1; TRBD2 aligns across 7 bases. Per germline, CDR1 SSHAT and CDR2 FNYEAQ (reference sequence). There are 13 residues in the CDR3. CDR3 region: CASSSSGPNEQFF. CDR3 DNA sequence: TGTGCTAGCAGTTCTAGCGGACCAAATGAGCAGTTCTTC.

CDR3 residues: CASSWGGSEETQYF. The CDR3 nucleotides are TGTGCCAGCAGTTGGGGGGGGTCTGAAGAGACCCAGTACTTC. V is TRBV28 and J is TRBJ2-5; TRBD2 aligns across 7 bases. The germline V gene has CDR1 MDHEN and CDR2 SYDVKM. This CDR3 contains 14 residues. After removal of 4 bases from V and 3 bases from J, the junction contained 5 bases not matched to a gene.

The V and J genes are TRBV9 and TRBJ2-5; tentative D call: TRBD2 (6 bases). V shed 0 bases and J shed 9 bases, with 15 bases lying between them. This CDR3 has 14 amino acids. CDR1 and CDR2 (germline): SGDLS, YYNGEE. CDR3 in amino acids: CASSVGETGGAQYF. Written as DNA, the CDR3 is TGTGCCAGCAGCGTAGGGGAGACCGGAGGGGCCCAGTACTTC.

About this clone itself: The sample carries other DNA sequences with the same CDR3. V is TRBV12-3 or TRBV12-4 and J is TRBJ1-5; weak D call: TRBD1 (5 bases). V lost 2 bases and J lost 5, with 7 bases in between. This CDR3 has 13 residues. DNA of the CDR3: TGTGCCAGCAGTTTACAGGGTGATCAGCCCCAGCATTTT. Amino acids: CASSLQGDQPQHF.

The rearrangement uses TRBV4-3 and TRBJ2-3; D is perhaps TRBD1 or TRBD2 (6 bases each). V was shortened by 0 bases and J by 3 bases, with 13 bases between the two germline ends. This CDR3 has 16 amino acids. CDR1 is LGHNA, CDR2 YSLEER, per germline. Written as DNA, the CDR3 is TGCGCCAGCAGCCAAGATTTTACAGGGAGGACAGATACGCAGTATTTT. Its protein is CASSQDFTGRTDTQYF.

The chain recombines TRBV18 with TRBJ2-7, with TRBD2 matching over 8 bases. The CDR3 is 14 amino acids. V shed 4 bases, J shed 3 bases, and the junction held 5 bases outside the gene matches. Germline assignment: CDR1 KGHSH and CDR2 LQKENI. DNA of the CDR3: TGTGCCAGCTCACAATTAGCGGGAAGCTACGAGCAGTACTTC. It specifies CASSQLAGSYEQYF.

CDR3 in DNA: TGTGCCAGCAGCCAAAACCGGGACGCAAAAAACATTCAGTACTTC. It translates to CASSQNRDAKNIQYF. V is TRBV7-2 and J is TRBJ2-4; D may match TRBD1 or TRBD2 (5 bases each). Germline V CDR1 and CDR2: SGHTA, FQGNSA. With 5 bases removed from V and 4 bases from J, the gap between germline ends came to 15 bases. The CDR3 contains 15 residues.

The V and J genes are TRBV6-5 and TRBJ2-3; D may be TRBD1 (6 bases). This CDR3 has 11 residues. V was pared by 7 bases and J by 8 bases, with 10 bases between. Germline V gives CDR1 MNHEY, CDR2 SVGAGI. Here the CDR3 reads CASTQGVTQYF. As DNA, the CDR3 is TGTGCCAGCACACAGGGAGTTACGCAGTATTTT.

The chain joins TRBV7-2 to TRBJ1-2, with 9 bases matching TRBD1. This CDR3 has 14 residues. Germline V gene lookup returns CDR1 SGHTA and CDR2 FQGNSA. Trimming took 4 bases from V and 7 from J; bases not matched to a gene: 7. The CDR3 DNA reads TGTGCCAGCAGCTACCTTGGGACAGGGACTGGCTACACCTTC. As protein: CASSYLGTGTGYTF.

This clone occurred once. In DNA, the CDR3 is TGCGCCAGCAGCCAAGATGTGGGGGGAAACTATGGCTACACCTTC. Its protein is CASSQDVGGNYGYTF. This chain connects TRBV4-1 to TRBJ1-2; D may be TRBD1 (5 bases). Germline V gives CDR1 MGHRA, CDR2 YSYEKL. The CDR3 loop spans 15 amino acids. V was cut by 0 bases and J by 2 bases, with 10 bases left in between.

Here the CDR3 reads CASSPPFGTGGGTGELFF. Here the CDR3 DNA reads TGTGCCAGCAGCCCCCCTTTTGGTACGGGAGGTGGAACCGGGGAGCTGTTTTTT. The chain carries TRBV3-1 (or the pseudogene TRBV3-2) and TRBJ2-2, with TRBD2 identical over 7 bases. Germline V gives CDR1 LGHDT, CDR2 YNNKEL (reference sequence). The trim removed 4 bases at V and 5 bases at J, leaving 16 bases unmatched. The CDR3 length is 18 residues.

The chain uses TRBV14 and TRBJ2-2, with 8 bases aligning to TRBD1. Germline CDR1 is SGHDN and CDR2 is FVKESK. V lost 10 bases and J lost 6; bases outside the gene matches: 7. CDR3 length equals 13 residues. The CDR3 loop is CATTDRAPGELFF. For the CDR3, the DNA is TGTGCCACCACGGACAGGGCTCCCGGGGAGCTGTTTTTT.

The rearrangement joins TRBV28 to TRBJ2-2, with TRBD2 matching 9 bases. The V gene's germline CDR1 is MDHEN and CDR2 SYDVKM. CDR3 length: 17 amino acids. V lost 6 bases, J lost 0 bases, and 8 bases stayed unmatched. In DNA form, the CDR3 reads TGTGCCAGCAGGGGCTCTAGCGGGACCACGAACACCGGGGAGCTGTTTTTT. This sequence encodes CASRGSSGTTNTGELFF.

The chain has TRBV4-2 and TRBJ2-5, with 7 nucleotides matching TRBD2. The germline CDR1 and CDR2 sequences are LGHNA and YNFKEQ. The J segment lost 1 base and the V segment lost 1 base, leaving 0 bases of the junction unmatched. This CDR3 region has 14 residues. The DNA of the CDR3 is TGTGCCAGCAGCCAAGGACTAGCCCAAGAGACCCAGTACTTC. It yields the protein CASSQGLAQETQYF.

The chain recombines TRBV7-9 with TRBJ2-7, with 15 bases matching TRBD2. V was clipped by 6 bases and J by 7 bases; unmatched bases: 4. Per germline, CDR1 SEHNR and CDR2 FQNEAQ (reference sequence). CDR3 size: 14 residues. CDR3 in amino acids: CASRGGLAGGEQYF. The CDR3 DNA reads TGTGCCAGCAGGGGGGGACTAGCGGGAGGAGAGCAGTACTTC.

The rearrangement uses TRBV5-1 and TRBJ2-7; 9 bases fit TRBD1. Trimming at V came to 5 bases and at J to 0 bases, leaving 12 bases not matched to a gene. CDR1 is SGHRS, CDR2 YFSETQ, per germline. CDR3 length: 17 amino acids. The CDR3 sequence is CASSTGGAADHSYEQYF. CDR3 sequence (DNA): TGCGCCAGCAGTACAGGGGGCGCGGCGGATCACTCCTACGAGCAGTACTTC.

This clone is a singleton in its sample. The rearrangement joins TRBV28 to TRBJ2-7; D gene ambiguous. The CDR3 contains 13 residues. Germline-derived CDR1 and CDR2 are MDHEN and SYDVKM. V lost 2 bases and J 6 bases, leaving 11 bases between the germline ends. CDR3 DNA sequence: TGTGCCAGCAGTTTAGGGTTAATTAGCGAGCAGTACTTC. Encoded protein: CASSLGLISEQYF.

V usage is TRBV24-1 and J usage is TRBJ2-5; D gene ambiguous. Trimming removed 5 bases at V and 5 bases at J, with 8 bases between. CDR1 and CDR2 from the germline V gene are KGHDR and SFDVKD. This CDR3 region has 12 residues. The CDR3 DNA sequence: TGTGCCACCAGTGGTGTTGCGGAGACCCAGTACTTC. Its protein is CATSGVAETQYF.